Listed below are T cell receptor beta chains from one sample, sequenced in a study of T cells after yellow fever vaccination. TCRdb ran MiXCR on the 5' RACE reads and lists one entry per CDR3 protein. The sample lists 250,000 to 400,000 distinct CDR3 sequences, about 4% occurring once. Specimen: PBMCs, collected 5 days after the yellow fever booster vaccination. Receptors were obtained from a man aged 18 to 29 who received the YFV17D yellow fever vaccine. Each CDR3 is given with its conserved first and last residue. A D gene is named only where the DNA matches it firmly. Clone size is given for some rows only: seen once, a few or many times, or a class if the clone is expanded.

>.|TRBD1|TRBV20-1|TRBJ1-2
TGCAGTGGTGGTGGGTCGAGGGACAGGGTTTATGGCTACACCTTC
CSGGGSRDRVYGYTF
>.|.|TRBV10-1|TRBJ2-2
TGCGCCAGCAGGTGGTTCACCGGGGAGCTGTTTTTT
CASRWFTGELFF
>.|TRBD1|TRBV6-6|TRBJ1-6
TGTGCCAGCAGTTACACGGAAAGGACAGGGTTGAATTCACCCCTCCACTTT
CASSYTERTGLNSPLHF
>many|.|TRBV14|TRBJ1-1
TGTGCCAGCAGCCAGCCGGGGGTTAACACTGAAGCTTTCTTT
CASSQPGVNTEAFF
>many|.|TRBV19|TRBJ2-2
TGTGCCAGTAGTACGGGACTTACGAACACCGGGGAGCTGTTTTTT
CASSTGLTNTGELFF
>.|.|TRBV12-3/TRBV12-4|TRBJ1-2
TGTGCCAGCAGTCCGGCAGTCACAGGGCTAAGAGGTGGCTACACCTTC
CASSPAVTGLRGGYTF
>many|TRBD1|TRBV5-1|TRBJ2-3
TGCGCCAGCAGCCAGGGGGCAACAGATACGCAGTATTTT
CASSQGATDTQYF
>few|TRBD2|TRBV4-3|TRBJ2-3
TGCGCCAGCAGCCAAGGTAGCGGGGACACAGATACGCAGTATTTT
CASSQGSGDTDTQYF
>few|TRBD1|TRBV20-1|TRBJ2-2
TGCAGTGCTAGAGATCCGGGGACAGGGGTTTCCGGGGAGCTGTTTTTT
CSARDPGTGVSGELFF
>few|TRBD1|TRBV4-1|TRBJ1-5
TGCGCCAGCAAAGGGACAGGGAGTCAGCCCCAGCATTTT
CASKGTGSQPQHF
>few|.|TRBV5-4|TRBJ2-1
TGTGCCAGCAGCTTCGGACAGCACAATGAGCAGTTCTTC
CASSFGQHNEQFF
>.|TRBD2|TRBV25-1|TRBJ2-5
TGTGCCAGCAGTGAGGCGGGGAGGGAAGAGACCCAGTACTTC
CASSEAGREETQYF
>many|TRBD2|TRBV28|TRBJ2-1
TGTGCCAGCAGCCTCCACCTAGCGGGGCCCGGGAATGAGCAGTTCTTC
CASSLHLAGPGNEQFF
>.|.|TRBV30|TRBJ1-6
TGTGCCTGGAGTCCAACGCCACCAGGGAAATTTTCACCCCTCCACTTT
CAWSPTPPGKFSPLHF